Below, 13 T cell receptor beta chains from the same sample are listed, as sequenced in a study of T cells generated in artificial thymic organoids (dated by TCRdb to 2015 to 2018). Libraries came from 5' RACE. The reads were generated on an Illumina MiSeq. TCRalpha and TCRbeta libraries were amplified separately by semi-nested PCR with Advantage 2 and reverse primers in the TRAC or TRBC constant regions. TCRdb trimmed public reads at Q25 via fastp, called clones via MiXCR and kept in-frame beta chains. Every distinct CDR3 protein forms one entry, paired with its most common genes and DNA. The sample profile shows about 5,600 distinct CDR3 sequences; roughly a third of them were found once. In total, the top ten clones hold 2% to 3% of the sample. Sequencing input: naive CD8+ T cells from blood. The cell subset or site label on this specimen signifies: CD3+TCRalphabeta+CD8SP T cells; for blood, CD45RO-CCR7+ naive CD8+ T cells. The receptors here all came from a human donor who gave cord blood stem cells for thymic organoid culture, a cardiac surgery patient who gave postnatal thymus, or a blood donor (not recorded which).

The chain couples TRBV5-1 to TRBJ2-7; no firm D call. In germline, CDR1 is SGHRS, CDR2 YFSETQ. The CDR3 is made up of 14 amino acids. The V and J ends lost 0 bases and 0 bases respectively, with 7 bases between them. The CDR3 bases are TGCGCCAGCAGCTTGGTGGCGGCCTCCTACGAGCAGTACTTC. Its translation is CASSLVAASYEQYF.

Relative to its sample, this clonotype is medium-sized. This chain's CDR3 is CASSRGQVEGYTF. The CDR3 nucleotides are TGTGCCAGCAGCCGGGGACAGGTTGAAGGCTACACCTTC. The chain couples TRBV7-9 to TRBJ1-2; 8 nucleotides agree with TRBD1. J gave up 8 bases and V 5 bases, and 7 bases lay outside the gene matches. Germline V gene lookup returns CDR1 SEHNR and CDR2 FQNEAQ (reference sequence). The CDR3 length is 13 residues.

This clonotype was detected a few times. CDR3 protein: CASSYGNEQFF. The CDR3 coding sequence is TGTGCCAGCAGTTACGGAAATGAGCAGTTCTTC. The chain joins TRBV6-2 or TRBV6-3 to TRBJ2-1; the D is unclear. Germline V gene sequence: CDR1 MNHEY, CDR2 SVGEGT. The V end lost 2 bases, the J end lost 7 bases, and 3 bases lay between the germline ends. CDR3 size: 11 residues.

Of note for this clonotype: An end of the junction differs from the germline gene, which may be a read error. V is TRBV5-1 and J is TRBJ1-1, with TRBD1 matching over 8 bases. The germline CDR1 and CDR2 sequences are SGHRS and YFSETQ. The CDR3 covers 13 residues. CDR3 loop: CASGLWTGTEAFF. CDR3 nucleotides: TGCGCCAGCGGCTTGTGGACAGGGACTGAAGCTTTCTTT.

The V and J genes are TRBV5-1 and TRBJ1-1, with D tentatively TRBD1 (5 bases). Trimming pared 4 bases from V and 1 base from J, leaving 11 bases between. There are 14 residues in the CDR3. The V gene's germline CDR1 is SGHRS and CDR2 YFSETQ. CDR3 nucleotides: TGCGCCAGCAGCGCACGGGGGGGGAACACTGAAGCTTTCTTT. It translates to CASSARGGNTEAFF.

About this clonotype itself: A read error may explain this, as a much larger clone is one base away. This chain uses TRBV7-9 with TRBJ1-2; 11 nucleotides match TRBD1. The CDR3 has 15 residues. From germline, CDR1 is SEHNR and CDR2 FQNEAQ (reference sequence). The CDR3 loop reads CAGSSGQGAPYGYTF. CDR3 in DNA: TGTGCCGGCAGCTCCGGACAGGGGGCGCCTTATGGCTACACCTTC.

V gene TRBV7-8 combines with J gene TRBJ2-7; D ambiguous. Germline CDR1 and CDR2: SGHVS and FQNEAQ. The CDR3 has 12 amino acids. Trimming stripped 0 bases from V and 5 bases from J, with 5 bases between. CDR3 amino acids: CASSLALDEQYF. The CDR3 coding sequence is TGTGCCAGCAGCTTAGCGTTGGACGAGCAGTACTTC.

This sequence joins TRBV19 and TRBJ1-2; D is uncertain. The CDR3 has 14 amino acids. The V gene's germline CDR1 is LNHDA and CDR2 SQIVND (reference sequence). Trimming removed 3 bases from V and 1 base from J, with 9 bases in between. CDR3 sequence reads: CASSIKAYNYGYTF. The CDR3 bases are TGTGCCAGTAGTATCAAGGCCTATAACTATGGCTACACCTTC. Supplemented by reference TRBV19 and TRBJ1-2, the full variable domain reads DGGITQSPKYLFRKEGQNVTLSCEQNLNHDAMYWYRQDPGQGLRLIYYSQIVNDFQKGDIAEGYSVSREKKESFPLTVTSAQKNPTAFYLCASSIKAYNYGYTFGSGTRLTVV.

This clonotype showed up just a few times. The chain has TRBV5-1 and TRBJ2-5; TRBD1 agrees at 10 bases. Germline-derived CDR1 and CDR2 are SGHRS and YFSETQ. The CDR3 covers 16 residues. The V gene end was trimmed by 4 bases and the J gene end by 5 bases; junction bases not matched to a gene: 11. The CDR3 is CASSPGQGFVGETQYF. CDR3 nucleotide sequence: TGCGCCAGCAGCCCGGGACAGGGGTTCGTTGGTGAGACCCAGTACTTC.

The rearrangement links TRBV30 to TRBJ2-3; D may be TRBD1 or TRBD2 (6 bases each). The germline CDR1 and CDR2 sequences are GTSNPN and SVGIG (reference sequence). Trimming stripped 3 bases from V and 0 bases from J, with 13 bases between. The CDR3 spans 15 residues. CDR3 amino acids: CAWSTTGASTDTQYF. CDR3 bases: TGTGCCTGGAGCACTACGGGGGCGAGCACAGATACGCAGTATTTT.

V and J are TRBV5-1 and TRBJ2-3; 8 nucleotides agree with TRBD1. CDR3 size: 16 residues. V lost 2 bases and J lost 0; bases outside the gene matches: 5. Germline CDR1 SGHRS, CDR2 YFSETQ. Here the CDR3 reads CASSFPDRASTDTQYF. The CDR3 bases are TGCGCCAGCAGCTTTCCGGACAGGGCTAGCACAGATACGCAGTATTTT. Variable domain in full (rest from reference TRBV5-1 and TRBJ2-3): KAGVTQTPRYLIKTRGQQVTLSCSPISGHRSVSWYQQTPGQGLQFLFEYFSETQRNKGNFPGRFSGRQFSNSRSEMNVSTLELGDSALYLCASSFPDRASTDTQYFGPGTRLTVL.

The rearrangement uses TRBV15 and TRBJ2-2; the D is unclear. Trimming shortened V by 2 bases and J by 1 base, and 11 bases separated the two germline ends. CDR3 length: 16 amino acids. Germline V gives CDR1 LNHNV, CDR2 YYDKDF (reference sequence). CDR3 sequence reads: CATSRTGRLNTGELFF. For the CDR3, the DNA is TGTGCCACCAGCAGAACTGGACGGCTGAACACCGGGGAGCTGTTTTTT.

Within the sample, this clonotype is medium-sized. J is TRBJ2-5 and V is TRBV28; D gene ambiguous. V was cut by 8 bases and J by 5 bases, with 21 bases left in between. The CDR3 runs 15 residues. CDR1 and CDR2 from the germline V gene are MDHEN and SYDVKM. The CDR3 loop is CASSPLGFGRETQYF. DNA of the CDR3: TGTGCCAGCTCTCCCCTGGGGTTTGGTAGGGAGACCCAGTACTTC.